The source of this T cell receptor (beta chain) is a study of blood T cell repertoires in COVID-19. Whole-study context: Whether acute or convalescent, the COVID-19 samples came from the United States, Italy and Spain.

This clone was seen a single time. In the authors' methods: For nucleated cells, counts were estimated from reference gene primer amplification. Here immunoSEQ multiplex PCR was the method, and the copy in TCRdb shows in-frame clones only, minus some. The DNA gave D and trimming, while V, J and clone size come from that table. The table records 100,000 to 150,000 clones, over 75% of them present only once. Germline V CDR1 and CDR2: ENHRY, SYGVKD. The ends were cut back, 4 bases at V and 7 bases at J, with 14 bases in the middle. The CDR3 covers 14 residues. V is TRBV10-3 and J is TRBJ2-1, with TRBD1 as a possible D gene (6 bases). Material: peripheral blood. The source of this sequence is a young man with COVID-19, enrolled during active disease. The CDR3 sequence is CAISVKGEQNEQFF. Here the CDR3 DNA reads TGTGCCATCAGTGTCAAGGGGGAACAAAATGAGCAGTTCTTC.